This record concerns one T cell receptor beta chain sequence. The antigen remains undetermined. The data were obtained in a study of T cell responses to AZD1222 COVID-19 vaccine. Germline values: CDR1 SGHAT, CDR2 FQDESV (reference sequence). The germline V and J ends were trimmed by 7 bases and 1 base, with 12 bases remaining between them. The CDR3 runs 14 residues. Study-level points and caveats: With two AZD1222 doses given, Spike-specific TCR breadth and depth both rose. Donor demographics were predominantly white British with a female majority; clonal diversity may be underestimated. In the spike-specific TCR repertoire, nearly half reportedly target unmutated variant regions.

Assay: immunoSEQ multiplex PCR; the TCRdb copy retains only in-frame clones and omits some. Counted here are more than 85,000 clones, nearly 90% occurring once; the ten biggest clones make up under 20%. The source material was peripheral blood, sampled on day 0 of AZD1222 vaccination. This receptor was taken from an adult in good health. The chain links TRBV11-1 to TRBJ2-3, with no clear D. The CDR3, as DNA: TGTGCCAGCAACCCCCTGGCGGGCACAGATACGCAGTATTTT. Residues: CASNPLAGTDTQYF. Combining the CDR3 with reference TRBV11-1 and TRBJ2-3 gives the whole variable domain EAEVAQSPRYKITEKSQAVAFWCDPISGHATLYWYRQILGQGPELLVQFQDESVVDDSQLPKDRFSAERLKGVDSTLKIQPAELGDSAMYLCASNPLAGTDTQYFGPGTRLTVL.